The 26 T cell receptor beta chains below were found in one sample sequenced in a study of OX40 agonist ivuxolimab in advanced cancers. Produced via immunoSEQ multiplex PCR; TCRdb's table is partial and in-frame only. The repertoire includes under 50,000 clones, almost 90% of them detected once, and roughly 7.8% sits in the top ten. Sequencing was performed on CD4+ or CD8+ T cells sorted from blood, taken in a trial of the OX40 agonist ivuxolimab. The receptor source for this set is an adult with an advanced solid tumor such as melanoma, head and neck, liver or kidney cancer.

CDR3 DNA sequence: TGTGCCTTGGGGACCCTTTGGGAGACCCAGTACTTC. It specifies CALGTLWETQYF. The V and J genes are TRBV30 and TRBJ2-5, with D perhaps matching TRBD1 or TRBD2 (5 bases each). Deletions cut 7 bases from V and 5 bases from J, with 14 bases between. The germline gives CDR1 GTSNPN, CDR2 SVGIG (reference sequence). This CDR3 region has 12 residues. Complete variable domain (other parts from reference TRBV30 and TRBJ2-5): SQTIHQWPATLVQPVGSPLSLECTVEGTSNPNLYWYRQAAGRGLQLLFYSVGIGQISSEVPQNLSASRPQDRQFILSSKKLLLSDSGFYLCALGTLWETQYFGPGTRLLVL.

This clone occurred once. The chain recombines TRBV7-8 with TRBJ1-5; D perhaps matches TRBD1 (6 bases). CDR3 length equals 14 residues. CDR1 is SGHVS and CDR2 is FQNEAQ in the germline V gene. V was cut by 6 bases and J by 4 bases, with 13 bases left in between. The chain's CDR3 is CASSQSTGNQPQHF. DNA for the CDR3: TGTGCCAGCAGTCAATCAACAGGGAATCAGCCCCAGCATTTT.

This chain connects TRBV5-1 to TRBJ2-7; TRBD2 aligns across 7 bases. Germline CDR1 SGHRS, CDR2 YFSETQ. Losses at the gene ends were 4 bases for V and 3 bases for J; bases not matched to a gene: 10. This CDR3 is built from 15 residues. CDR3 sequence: CASSREVTSYYEQYF. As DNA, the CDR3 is TGCGCCAGCAGCCGTGAGGTGACTAGCTACTACGAGCAGTACTTC.

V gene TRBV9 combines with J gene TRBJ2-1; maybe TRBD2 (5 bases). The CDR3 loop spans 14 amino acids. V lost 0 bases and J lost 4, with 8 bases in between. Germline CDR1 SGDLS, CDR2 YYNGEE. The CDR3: CASSVALAYNEQFF. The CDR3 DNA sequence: TGTGCCAGCAGCGTAGCTCTAGCTTACAATGAGCAGTTCTTC.

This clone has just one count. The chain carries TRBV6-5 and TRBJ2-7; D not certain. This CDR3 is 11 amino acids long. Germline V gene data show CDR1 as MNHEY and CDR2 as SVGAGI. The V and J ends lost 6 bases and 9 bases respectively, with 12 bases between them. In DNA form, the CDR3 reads TGTGCCAGCAGGGACGGTCTCGTGCAGTACTTC. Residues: CASRDGLVQYF.

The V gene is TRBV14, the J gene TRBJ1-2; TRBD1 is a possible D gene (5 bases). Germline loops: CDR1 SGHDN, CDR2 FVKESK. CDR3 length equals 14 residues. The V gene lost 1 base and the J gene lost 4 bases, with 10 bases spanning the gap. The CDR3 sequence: CASSQGPGGYGYTF. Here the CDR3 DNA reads TGTGCCAGCAGCCAAGGCCCCGGGGGCTATGGCTACACCTTC.

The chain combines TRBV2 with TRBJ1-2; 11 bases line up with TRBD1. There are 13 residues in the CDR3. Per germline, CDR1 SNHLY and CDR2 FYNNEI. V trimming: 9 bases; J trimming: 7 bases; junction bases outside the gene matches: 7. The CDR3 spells CASRTGGTTGYTF. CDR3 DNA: TGTGCCAGTCGGACAGGGGGCACCACTGGCTACACCTTC.

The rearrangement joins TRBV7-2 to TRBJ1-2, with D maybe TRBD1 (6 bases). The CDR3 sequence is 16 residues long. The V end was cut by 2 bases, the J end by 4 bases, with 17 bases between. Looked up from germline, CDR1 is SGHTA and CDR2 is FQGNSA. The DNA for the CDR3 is TGTGCCAGCAGCTTAAGAGGGGGGGCAACCTCCTATGGCTACACCTTC. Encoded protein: CASSLRGGATSYGYTF.

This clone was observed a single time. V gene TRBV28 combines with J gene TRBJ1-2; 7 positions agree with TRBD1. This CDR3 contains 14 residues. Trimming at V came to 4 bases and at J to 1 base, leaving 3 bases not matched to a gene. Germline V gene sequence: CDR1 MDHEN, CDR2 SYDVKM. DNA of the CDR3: TGTGCCAGCAGTTCAGGGACAGTTAACTATGGCTACACCTTC. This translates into CASSSGTVNYGYTF.

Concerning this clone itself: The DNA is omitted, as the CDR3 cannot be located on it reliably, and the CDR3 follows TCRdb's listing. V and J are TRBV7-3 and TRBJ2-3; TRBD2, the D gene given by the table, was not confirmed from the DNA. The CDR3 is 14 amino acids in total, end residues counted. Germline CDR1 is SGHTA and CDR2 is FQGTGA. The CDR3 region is CASSTSGVRDTQYF.

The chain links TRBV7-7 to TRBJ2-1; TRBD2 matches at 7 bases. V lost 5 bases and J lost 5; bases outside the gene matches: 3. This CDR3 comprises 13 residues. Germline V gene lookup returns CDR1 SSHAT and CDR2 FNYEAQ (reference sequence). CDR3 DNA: TGTGCCAGCAGCCGGGACTATAACAATGAGCAGTTCTTC. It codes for CASSRDYNNEQFF.

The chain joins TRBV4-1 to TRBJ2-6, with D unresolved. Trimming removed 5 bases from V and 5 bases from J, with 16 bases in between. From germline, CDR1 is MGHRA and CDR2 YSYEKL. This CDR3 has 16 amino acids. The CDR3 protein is CASSRIPQSRANVLTF. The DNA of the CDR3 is TGCGCCAGCAGCAGAATACCACAAAGTCGGGCCAACGTCCTGACTTTC.

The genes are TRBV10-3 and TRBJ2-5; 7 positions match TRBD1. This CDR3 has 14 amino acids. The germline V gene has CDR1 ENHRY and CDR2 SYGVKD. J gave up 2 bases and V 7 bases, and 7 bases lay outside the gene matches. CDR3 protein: CAIKATGPQETQYF. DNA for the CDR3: TGTGCCATCAAGGCGACAGGGCCTCAAGAGACCCAGTACTTC.

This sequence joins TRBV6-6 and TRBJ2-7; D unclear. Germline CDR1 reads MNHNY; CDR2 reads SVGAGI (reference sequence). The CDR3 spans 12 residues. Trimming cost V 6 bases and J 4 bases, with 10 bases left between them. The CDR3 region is CASRTGRYEQYF. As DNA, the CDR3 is TGTGCCAGCAGGACGGGCCGATACGAGCAGTACTTC.

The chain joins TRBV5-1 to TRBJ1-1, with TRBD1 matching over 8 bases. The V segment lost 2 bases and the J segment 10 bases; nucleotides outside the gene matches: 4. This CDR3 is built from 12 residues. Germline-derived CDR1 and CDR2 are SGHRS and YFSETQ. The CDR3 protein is CASSFTGQAAFF. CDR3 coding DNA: TGCGCCAGCAGCTTTACGGGACAGGCAGCTTTCTTT.

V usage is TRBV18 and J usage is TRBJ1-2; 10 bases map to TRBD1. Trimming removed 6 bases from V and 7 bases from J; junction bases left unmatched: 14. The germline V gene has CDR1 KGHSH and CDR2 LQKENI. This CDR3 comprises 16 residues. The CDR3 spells CASSSSPDRGQGGYTF. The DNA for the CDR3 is TGTGCCAGCTCCTCCAGCCCAGACAGGGGGCAAGGTGGCTACACCTTC.

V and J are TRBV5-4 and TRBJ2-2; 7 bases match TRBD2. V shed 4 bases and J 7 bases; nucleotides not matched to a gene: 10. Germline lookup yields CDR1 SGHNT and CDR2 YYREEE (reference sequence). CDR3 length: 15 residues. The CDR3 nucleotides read TGTGCCAGCAGCGGGGGGACTACCAAAGACGGGGAGCTGTTTTTT. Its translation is CASSGGTTKDGELFF.

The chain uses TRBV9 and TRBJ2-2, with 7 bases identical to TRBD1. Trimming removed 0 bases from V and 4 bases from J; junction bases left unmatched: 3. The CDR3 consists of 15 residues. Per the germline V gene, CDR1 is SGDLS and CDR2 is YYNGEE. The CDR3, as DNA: TGTGCCAGCAGCGTAGATAGGGGGCTCACCGGGGAGCTGTTTTTT. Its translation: CASSVDRGLTGELFF.

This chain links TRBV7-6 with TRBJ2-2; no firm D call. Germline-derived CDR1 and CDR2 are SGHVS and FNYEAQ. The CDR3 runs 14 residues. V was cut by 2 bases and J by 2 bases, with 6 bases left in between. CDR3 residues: CASSLNLNTGELFF. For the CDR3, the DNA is TGTGCCAGCAGCTTAAACCTCAACACCGGGGAGCTGTTTTTT.

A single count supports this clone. The CDR3 DNA is TGTGCCAGCTCAGCGACAGGGGACGAGCAGTACTTC. It yields the protein CASSATGDEQYF. The chain has TRBV18 and TRBJ2-7, with 8 positions matching TRBD1. Germline lookup yields CDR1 KGHSH and CDR2 LQKENI. J was trimmed by 5 bases and V by 5 bases; bases with no gene match: 2. The CDR3 spans 12 residues. The complete variable domain, with remaining parts taken from reference TRBV18 and TRBJ2-7, reads NAGVMQNPRHLVRRRGQEARLRCSPMKGHSHVYWYRQLPEEGLKFMVYLQKENIIDESGMPKERFSAEFPKEGPSILRIQQVVRGDSAAYFCASSATGDEQYFGPGTRLTVT.

The CDR3 coding sequence is TGTGCCAGCAGCTTACGAGGGAGGGCCACTGGGGCCAACGTCCTGACTTTC. It encodes CASSLRGRATGANVLTF. The V and J genes are TRBV7-2 and TRBJ2-6; 7 bases map to TRBD2. Germline CDR1 reads SGHTA; CDR2 reads FQGNSA. CDR3 size: 17 residues. V was clipped by 2 bases and J by 2 bases; unmatched bases: 6.

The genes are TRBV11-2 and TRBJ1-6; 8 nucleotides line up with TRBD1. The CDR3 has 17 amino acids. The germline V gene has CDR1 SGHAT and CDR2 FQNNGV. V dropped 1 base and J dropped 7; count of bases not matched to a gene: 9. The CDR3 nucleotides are TGTGCCAGCAGCTTAGGGCGCAGGGGGCCTCGGAATTCACCCCTCCACTTT. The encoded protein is CASSLGRRGPRNSPLHF.

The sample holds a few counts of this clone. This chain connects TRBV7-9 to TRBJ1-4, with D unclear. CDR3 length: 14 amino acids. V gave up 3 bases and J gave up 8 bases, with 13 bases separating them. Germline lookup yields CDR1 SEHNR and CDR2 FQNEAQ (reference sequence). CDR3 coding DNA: TGTGCCAGCAGCTTCGGAAACGTTGGGGAAAAACTGTTTTTT. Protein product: CASSFGNVGEKLFF.

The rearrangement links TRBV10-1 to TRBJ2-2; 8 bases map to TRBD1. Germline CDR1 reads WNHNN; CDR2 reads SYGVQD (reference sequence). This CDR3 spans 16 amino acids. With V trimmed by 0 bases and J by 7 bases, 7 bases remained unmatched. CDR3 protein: CASSESPDRGHGELFF. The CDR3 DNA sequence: TGCGCCAGCAGTGAGTCCCCTGACAGGGGTCACGGGGAGCTGTTTTTT.

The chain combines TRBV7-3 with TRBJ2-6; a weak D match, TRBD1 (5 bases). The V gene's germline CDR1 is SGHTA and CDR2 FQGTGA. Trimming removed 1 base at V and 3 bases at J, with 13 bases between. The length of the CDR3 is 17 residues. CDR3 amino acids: CASSLSPGNDGANVLTF. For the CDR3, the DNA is TGTGCCAGCAGCTTAAGTCCAGGGAACGATGGGGCCAACGTCCTGACTTTC.

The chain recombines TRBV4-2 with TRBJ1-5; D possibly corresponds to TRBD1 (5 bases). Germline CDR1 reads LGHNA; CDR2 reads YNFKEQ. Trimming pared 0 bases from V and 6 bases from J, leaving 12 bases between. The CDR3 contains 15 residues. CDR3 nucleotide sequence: TGTGCCAGCAGCCAAGATCGCGGGGCTAGTCAGCCCCAGCATTTT. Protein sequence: CASSQDRGASQPQHF.